The rows below give T cell receptor beta chains drawn from one sample of a study of early T cells in non-severe SARS-CoV-2 infection. TCRdb fed the 5' RACE reads into MiXCR, producing one record per CDR3 protein. The sample lists 35,000 to 40,000 distinct CDR3 sequences, 8.5% to 10% occurring once. Sequencing input: whole blood. These receptors were taken from an adult who was a healthcare worker with PCR-confirmed SARS-CoV-2 infection or an uninfected control (not recorded which). CDR3s include the opening cysteine and the closing phenylalanine or tryptophan. Fields, in order: D gene, clone size, J gene, V gene, CDR3 DNA, CDR3 protein. D genes are given only for firm matches. Clone sizes are given selectively: once, few, many, or a class where the clone is expanded.

D: .; size: few; J: TRBJ1-1; V: TRBV7-2; DNA: TGTGCCAGCAGCTTAGTAAGCCTCACTATGAACACTGAAGCTTTCTTT; CDR3: CASSLVSLTMNTEAFF
D: .; size: .; J: TRBJ1-4; V: TRBV7-9; DNA: TGTGCCAGCAGCCCGCACAGGGCGGCTAATGAAAAACTGTTTTTT; CDR3: CASSPHRAANEKLFF
D: TRBD1; size: few; J: TRBJ1-1; V: TRBV5-5; DNA: TGTGCCAGCAGCTCCATGCTCCTCAGGGGGCGAAACACTGAAGCTTTCTTT; CDR3: CASSSMLLRGRNTEAFF
D: .; size: .; J: TRBJ2-7; V: TRBV5-4; DNA: TGTGCCAGCAGCTCCGACGGCGGCCCTCTTGGGGAGCAGTACTTC; CDR3: CASSSDGGPLGEQYF
D: .; size: few; J: TRBJ1-1; V: TRBV5-4; DNA: TGTGCCAGCAGCCCTAACTTCGACCTCAACACTGAAGCTTTCTTT; CDR3: CASSPNFDLNTEAFF
D: TRBD2; size: .; J: TRBJ2-5; V: TRBV3-1; DNA: TGTGCCAGCAGCCGGCCCGCTAGCGGGGGGATCCAAGAGACCCAGTACTTC; CDR3: CASSRPASGGIQETQYF
D: .; size: many; J: TRBJ1-2; V: TRBV13; DNA: TGTGCCAGCAGCTTAGCGGGACGGCTCTATGGCTACACCTTC; CDR3: CASSLAGRLYGYTF
D: .; size: many; J: TRBJ1-5; V: TRBV12-3/TRBV12-4; DNA: TGTGCCAGCAGTGTAGGGGTTGAACATCAGCCCCAGCATTTT; CDR3: CASSVGVEHQPQHF
D: .; size: many; J: TRBJ2-5; V: TRBV5-1; DNA: TGCGCCAGCAGCTTGGAATTAGGGAAGAAGACCCAGTACTTC; CDR3: CASSLELGKKTQYF
D: TRBD2; size: many; J: TRBJ2-1; V: TRBV20-1; DNA: TGCAGTGCCCCCCCCGGGACTAGCGGGGGCGATGAGCAGTTCTTC; CDR3: CSAPPGTSGGDEQFF
D: .; size: .; J: TRBJ2-5; V: TRBV29-1; DNA: TGCAGCGTTGGTGAGGGTCAAGAGACCCAGTACTTC; CDR3: CSVGEGQETQYF
D: .; size: many; J: TRBJ2-6; V: TRBV28; DNA: TGTGCCAGCAGTGGCCAGGTAGCTGGGGCCAACGTCCTGACTTTC; CDR3: CASSGQVAGANVLTF
D: .; size: many; J: TRBJ2-6; V: TRBV18; DNA: TGTGCCAGCTCACCATACCCAGGGTCTGGGGCCAACGTCCTGACTTTC; CDR3: CASSPYPGSGANVLTF
D: .; size: few; J: TRBJ2-7; V: TRBV6-2/TRBV6-3; DNA: TGTGCCAGCAGTACCCGGGACGGAACCTACGAGCAGTACTTC; CDR3: CASSTRDGTYEQYF
D: .; size: many; J: TRBJ1-1; V: TRBV11-3; DNA: TGTGCCAGCAGCTTAGCCCAAAATACTGAAGCTTTCTTT; CDR3: CASSLAQNTEAFF
D: TRBD2; size: few; J: TRBJ2-1; V: TRBV20-1; DNA: TGCAGTGCTAGAGATTCTGGGACTAGCGGGCCTAATGAGCAGTTCTTC; CDR3: CSARDSGTSGPNEQFF
D: TRBD2; size: many; J: TRBJ2-1; V: TRBV11-1; DNA: TGTGCCAGCAGCCAAGGGGTTAGCGGGGGGGAAAATGAGCAGTTCTTC; CDR3: CASSQGVSGGENEQFF
D: TRBD1; size: many; J: TRBJ1-2; V: TRBV7-2; DNA: TGTGCCAGCAGCTTAAGGGGGCTAGGCTATGGCTACACCTTC; CDR3: CASSLRGLGYGYTF
D: .; size: few; J: TRBJ2-7; V: TRBV7-8; DNA: TGTGCCAGCAGCTCCGGTAGTCACCAGGTTTTCTCCTACGAGCAGTACTTC; CDR3: CASSSGSHQVFSYEQYF
D: .; size: .; J: TRBJ2-6; V: TRBV10-3; DNA: TGTGCCATCAGTGAATCCGGGACTGGGGCCAACGTCCTGACTTTC; CDR3: CAISESGTGANVLTF
D: .; size: medium-sized; J: TRBJ2-3; V: TRBV5-1; DNA: TGCGCCAGCAGCCCCGCACAGGGAAGGAGGGCGAGCACAGATACGCAGTATTTT; CDR3: CASSPAQGRRASTDTQYF
D: .; size: many; J: TRBJ2-1; V: TRBV5-4; DNA: TGTGCCAGCAGCTTGGAAGGTGGTGGGGGGGCCCCTAACTTC; CDR3: CASSLEGGGGAPNF
D: .; size: .; J: TRBJ1-2; V: TRBV3-1; DNA: TGTGCCAGCAGCCCTGGGACGGCGAACTACTATGGCTACACCTTC; CDR3: CASSPGTANYYGYTF
D: TRBD2; size: .; J: TRBJ2-1; V: TRBV2; DNA: TGTGCCAGCACCAATAGCGGGGCCCCCCCCAATAAGCAGTTCTTC; CDR3: CASTNSGAPPNKQFF
D: .; size: .; J: TRBJ1-2; V: TRBV19; DNA: TGTGCCAGTAGTATAGATTTTGCACGAGGCTACACCTTC; CDR3: CASSIDFARGYTF
D: TRBD1; size: .; J: TRBJ2-5; V: TRBV2; DNA: TGTGCCAGCAGGGGGACAGCCCGGGAGACCCAGTACTTC; CDR3: CASRGTARETQYF
D: .; size: many; J: TRBJ2-5; V: TRBV4-3; DNA: TGCGCCAGCAGCCAAGGCGGGGGCGAGATCGAGACCCAGTACTTC; CDR3: CASSQGGGEIETQYF
D: .; size: many; J: TRBJ2-3; V: TRBV20-1; DNA: TGCAGTGCAGGCTTATCGGGGTTTGACACAGATACGCAGTATTTT; CDR3: CSAGLSGFDTDTQYF
D: .; size: many; J: TRBJ2-6; V: TRBV12-3/TRBV12-4; DNA: TGTGCCAACGCAGTTTCTGGGGCCAACGTCCTGACTTTC; CDR3: CANAVSGANVLTF
D: .; size: .; J: TRBJ1-1; V: TRBV15; DNA: TGTGTCTCGCGGGGGACAGCTTTCTTT; CDR3: CVSRGTAFF